This is a list of T cell receptor beta chains from one sample in a study of blood T cell repertoires in COVID-19. Produced via immunoSEQ multiplex PCR; TCRdb's table is partial and in-frame only. The top ten hold 9.5% to 12% of the sample, which has 79,000 or so clones, around 83% seen once. Sequenced: peripheral blood. The origin of the receptors is a man aged 55-75 years with COVID-19, enrolled during active disease. CDR3s include the opening cysteine and the closing phenylalanine or tryptophan. A D gene is named only where the DNA matches it firmly. The listing skips clone size in some rows; elsewhere it reads once, few, many or a size class.

TRBV5-4	TRBJ1-4	-	16	-	CASSPSGGAGNEKLFF	TGTGCCAGCAGCCCGTCGGGGGGGGCAGGCAATGAAAAACTGTTTTTT
TRBV24-1	TRBJ2-1	TRBD2	15	-	CATSDQGLVGNEQFF	TGTGCCACCAGTGATCAGGGACTAGTGGGCAATGAGCAGTTCTTC
TRBV6-5	TRBJ1-6	TRBD1	14	once	CASTHDRGNSPLHF	TGTGCCAGCACTCACGACAGGGGGAATTCACCCCTCCACTTT
TRBV6-5	TRBJ1-1	-	14	-	CASSFSQEDTEAFF	TGTGCCAGCAGCTTCTCCCAGGAGGACACTGAAGCTTTCTTT
TRBV5-1	TRBJ2-1	TRBD2	17	-	CASSGGSLAGQENEQFF	TGCGCCAGCAGCGGAGGATCACTAGCGGGGCAGGAGAATGAGCAGTTCTTC
TRBV6-4	TRBJ2-7	-	18	-	CASSDSRSLAVGTYEQYF	TGTGCCAGCAGTGACTCGAGATCTTTAGCGGTAGGAACCTACGAGCAGTACTTC
TRBV5-1	TRBJ2-7	TRBD2	17	once	CASSSGLAGEAGNEQYF	TGCGCCAGCAGCTCCGGACTAGCGGGAGAAGCGGGCAACGAGCAGTACTTC
TRBV6-1	TRBJ1-1	-	13	-	CASSEYIGVSAFF	TGTGCCAGCAGTGAATATATAGGGGTTTCAGCTTTCTTT
TRBV11-3	TRBJ2-1	TRBD2	16	-	CASSIGTSASYNEQFF	TGTGCCAGCAGCATAGGAACTAGCGCTAGCTACAATGAGCAGTTCTTC
TRBV12-3/TRBV12-4	TRBJ1-2	TRBD1	12	-	CASRTGVVGYTF	TGTGCCAGCAGGACAGGGGTGGTAGGCTACACCTTC
TRBV5-1	TRBJ2-1	-	13	-	CASSTDGNNEQFF	TGCGCCAGCAGCACCGACGGGAACAATGAGCAGTTCTTC
TRBV5-1	TRBJ2-3	-	14	-	CASSLADFTDTQYF	TGCGCCAGCAGCTTGGCGGACTTCACAGATACGCAGTATTTT
TRBV5-5	TRBJ2-3	-	17	few	CASSLTTDLTSTDTQYF	TGTGCCAGCAGCTTAACGACAGACCTTACTAGCACAGATACGCAGTATTTT
TRBV5-4	TRBJ2-1	-	13	-	CASRYTGLDEQFF	TGTGCCAGCAGATATACAGGGCTCGATGAGCAGTTCTTC
TRBV19	TRBJ1-2	-	13	-	CASSIDPYFRYTF	TGTGCCAGTAGTATAGATCCTTACTTTCGCTACACCTTC
TRBV18	TRBJ2-7	TRBD1	14	-	CASSPGTGDYEQYF	TGTGCCAGCTCACCCGGGACAGGGGACTACGAGCAGTACTTC
TRBV6-5	TRBJ1-4	TRBD1	15	-	CASSLSGTGREKLFF	TGTGCCAGCAGCCTTTCCGGGACAGGGCGTGAAAAACTGTTTTTT
TRBV5-1	TRBJ2-7	-	12	-	CASSPGYYEQYF	TGCGCCAGCAGTCCAGGCTACTACGAGCAGTACTTC
TRBV11-2	TRBJ2-7	TRBD2	14	-	CASSLPDGTSILYF	TGTGCCAGCAGCTTACCGGACGGGACTAGTATTTTGTACTTC
TRBV7-9	TRBJ2-1	TRBD2	17	-	CASSPGTSGREDNEQFF	TGTGCCAGCAGCCCAGGCACTAGCGGGAGAGAAGATAATGAGCAGTTCTTC
TRBV6-4	TRBJ2-2	TRBD2	14	-	CASSASGSTGELFF	TGTGCCAGCAGTGCTAGCGGAAGCACCGGGGAGCTGTTTTTT
TRBV3-1/TRBV3-2	TRBJ1-3	-	14	-	CASSSGTYGNTIYF	TGTGCCAGCAGTTCCGGGACTTACGGAAACACCATATATTTT
TRBV30	TRBJ2-7	-	14	-	CAWTGGASVHEQYF	TGTGCCTGGACCGGCGGGGCTAGCGTCCACGAGCAGTACTTC
TRBV11-3	TRBJ2-2	-	15	few	CASSFGTLNTGELFF	TGTGCCAGCAGCTTCGGGACTTTGAACACCGGGGAGCTGTTTTTT
TRBV23-1	TRBJ1-4	TRBD1	16	-	CASSQTTGTTNEKLFF	TGCGCCAGCAGTCAAACGACAGGGACAACTAATGAAAAACTGTTTTTT
TRBV28	TRBJ2-5	-	12	-	CASSRGEETQYF	TGTGCCAGCAGCAGGGGCGAAGAGACCCAGTACTTC
TRBV7-2	TRBJ1-5	-	13	-	CASSLQNDQPQHF	TGTGCCAGCAGCTTACAGAATGATCAGCCCCAGCATTTT
TRBV5-6	TRBJ2-2	-	15	-	CASSPFVTDTGELFF	TGTGCCAGCAGCCCGTTCGTGACAGACACCGGGGAGCTGTTTTTT
TRBV3-1/TRBV3-2	TRBJ1-2	-	14	-	CASSQGTPEFSYTF	TGTGCCAGCAGCCAGGGGACACCGGAGTTCAGCTACACCTTC
TRBV2	TRBJ2-5	-	14	-	CASSEARSQETQYF	TGTGCCAGCAGTGAAGCGCGGTCCCAAGAGACCCAGTACTTC
TRBV6-5	TRBJ1-1	-	11	-	CASTINTEAFF	TGTGCCAGCACTATAAACACTGAAGCTTTCTTT
TRBV9	TRBJ2-7	-	13	-	CASSVGFFGEQYF	TGTGCCAGCAGCGTAGGCTTTTTCGGTGAGCAGTACTTC
TRBV5-5	TRBJ2-3	-	15	few	CASSLASQRRDTQYF	TGTGCCAGCAGCTTGGCCAGTCAAAGGAGGGATACGCAGTATTTT
TRBV6-5	TRBJ2-3	TRBD2	14	-	CASRGLAATDTQYF	TGTGCCAGCAGGGGGCTAGCGGCCACAGATACGCAGTATTTT
TRBV5-1	TRBJ2-3	-	13	-	CASSGDSADTQYF	TGCGCCAGCAGCGGGGACTCAGCAGATACGCAGTATTTT
TRBV11-2	TRBJ2-5	-	12	-	CASSLVEETQYF	TGTGCCAGCAGCTTAGTAGAAGAGACCCAGTACTTC
TRBV5-4	TRBJ2-7	-	14	-	CASSSLLASDEQYF	TGTGCCAGCAGCTCGTTACTAGCTTCTGACGAGCAGTACTTC
TRBV29-1	TRBJ1-6	TRBD1	15	-	CSVVQGASVNSPLHF	TGCAGCGTTGTACAGGGGGCAAGTGTGAATTCACCCCTCCACTTT
TRBV7-9	TRBJ2-5	-	13	-	CASSWGSQETQYF	TGTGCCAGCAGCTGGGGCAGTCAAGAGACCCAGTACTTC
TRBV19	TRBJ1-6	-	16	-	CASSTDPTGFSSPLHF	TGTGCCAGTAGTACCGACCCCACAGGGTTTAGTTCACCCCTCCACTTT
TRBV11-2	TRBJ2-2	TRBD2	17	-	CASSFGLAGGNTGELFF	TGTGCCAGCAGCTTCGGACTAGCGGGGGGGAACACCGGGGAGCTGTTTTTT
TRBV9	TRBJ1-1	-	15	-	CASSVVGDMNTEAFF	TGTGCCAGCAGCGTAGTCGGGGACATGAACACTGAAGCTTTCTTT
TRBV6-5	TRBJ2-1	-	11	-	CASSYPGEQFF	TGTGCCAGCAGTTACCCGGGGGAGCAGTTCTTC
TRBV7-3	TRBJ2-6	-	15	once	CASSLTAVGANVLTF	TGTGCCAGCAGCTTGACAGCTGTTGGGGCCAACGTCCTGACTTTC
TRBV2	TRBJ1-6	TRBD1	15	-	CASSQRQGTGSPLHF	TGTGCCAGCAGCCAACGACAGGGGACGGGTTCACCCCTCCACTTT
TRBV4-1	TRBJ1-3	-	19	-	CASSRGVLVRLRSGNTIYF	TGCGCCAGCAGCCGAGGTGTGTTAGTTAGGTTACGCTCTGGAAACACCATATATTTT
TRBV7-6	TRBJ1-4	TRBD1	15	-	CASSSGQGAREKLFF	TGTGCCAGCAGCTCGGGACAGGGGGCTCGAGAAAAACTGTTTTTT
TRBV30	TRBJ1-1	-	13	few	CAWSGTANTEAFF	TGTGCCTGGAGTGGGACAGCGAACACTGAAGCTTTCTTT
TRBV7-3	TRBJ2-3	-	15	-	CASSNAGQGTDTQYF	TGTGCCAGCAGCAACGCGGGTCAGGGCACAGATACGCAGTATTTT
TRBV19	TRBJ2-5	TRBD2	14	-	CASRGTSGQETQYF	TGTGCCAGTAGAGGGACTAGCGGACAAGAGACCCAGTACTTC
TRBV30	TRBJ1-3	-	16	-	CAWSGLGGGPGNTIYF	TGTGCCTGGAGTGGTCTTGGGGGGGGTCCTGGAAACACCATATATTTT
TRBV9	TRBJ2-5	-	14	-	CASSPMVEGETQYF	TGTGCCAGCAGCCCCATGGTGGAGGGGGAGACCCAGTACTTC
TRBV6-4	TRBJ2-2	-	14	-	CASRQDGNTGELFF	TGTGCCAGCAGACAGGACGGCAACACCGGGGAGCTGTTTTTT
TRBV4-2	TRBJ1-1	-	15	-	CASSQAAGGDDEAFF	TGTGCCAGCAGCCAAGCGGCGGGGGGCGATGATGAAGCTTTCTTT
TRBV28	TRBJ2-7	TRBD1	14	-	CASSRDRGGYEQYF	TGTGCCAGCAGTCGGGACAGGGGAGGCTACGAGCAGTACTTC
TRBV19	TRBJ2-1	TRBD2	17	-	CASSLQGAGTSYNEQFF	TGTGCCAGTAGTCTTCAGGGAGCGGGGACTTCCTACAATGAGCAGTTCTTC
TRBV7-3	TRBJ2-1	-	15	few	CASSLDWSSYNEQFF	TGTGCCAGCAGCTTGGACTGGAGCTCCTACAATGAGCAGTTCTTC
TRBV19	TRBJ2-3	-	16	-	CASSIYRASGTDTQYF	TGTGCCAGTAGTATTTACCGGGCTAGCGGCACAGATACGCAGTATTTT
TRBV14	TRBJ2-7	-	17	few	CASSQDVSYSLFYEQYF	TGTGCCAGCAGCCAAGACGTTAGTTATAGTTTGTTTTACGAGCAGTACTTC